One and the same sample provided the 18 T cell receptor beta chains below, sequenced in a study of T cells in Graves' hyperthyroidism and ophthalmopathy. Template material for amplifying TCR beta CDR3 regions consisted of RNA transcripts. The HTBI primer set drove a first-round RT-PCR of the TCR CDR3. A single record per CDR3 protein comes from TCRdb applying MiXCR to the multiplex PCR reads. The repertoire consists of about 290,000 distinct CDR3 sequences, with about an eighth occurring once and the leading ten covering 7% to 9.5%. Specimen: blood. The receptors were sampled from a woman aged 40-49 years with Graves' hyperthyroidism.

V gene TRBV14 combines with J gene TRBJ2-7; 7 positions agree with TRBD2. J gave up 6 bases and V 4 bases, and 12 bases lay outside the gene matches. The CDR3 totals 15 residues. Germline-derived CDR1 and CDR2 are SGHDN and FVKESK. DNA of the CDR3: TGTGCCAGCAGCCCCCTTGCGGGAGTACAAGGCGAGCAGTACTTC. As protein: CASSPLAGVQGEQYF. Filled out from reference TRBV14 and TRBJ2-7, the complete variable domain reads EAGVTQFPSHSVIEKGQTVTLRCDPISGHDNLYWYRRVMGKEIKFLLHFVKESKQDESGMPNNRFLAERTGGTYSTLKVQPAELEDSGVYFCASSPLAGVQGEQYFGPGTRLTVT.

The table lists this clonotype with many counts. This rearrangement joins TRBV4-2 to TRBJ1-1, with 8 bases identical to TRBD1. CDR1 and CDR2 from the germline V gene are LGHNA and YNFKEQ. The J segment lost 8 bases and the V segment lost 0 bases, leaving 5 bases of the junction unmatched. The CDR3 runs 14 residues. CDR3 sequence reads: CASSQDPGGGEAFF. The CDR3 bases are TGTGCCAGCAGCCAAGATCCAGGGGGCGGAGAAGCTTTCTTT.

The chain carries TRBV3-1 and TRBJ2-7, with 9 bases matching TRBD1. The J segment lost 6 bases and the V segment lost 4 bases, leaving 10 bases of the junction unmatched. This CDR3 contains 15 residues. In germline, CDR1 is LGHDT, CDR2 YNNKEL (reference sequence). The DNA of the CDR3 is TGTGCCAGCAGCCCCCAGGACAGGGGAGGATCCGAGCAGTACTTC. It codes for CASSPQDRGGSEQYF.

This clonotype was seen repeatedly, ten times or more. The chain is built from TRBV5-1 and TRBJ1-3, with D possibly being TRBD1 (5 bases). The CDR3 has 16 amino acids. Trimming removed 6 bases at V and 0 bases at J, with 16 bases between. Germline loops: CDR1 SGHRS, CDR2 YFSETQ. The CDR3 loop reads CASKTGLGVSGNTIYF. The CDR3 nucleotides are TGCGCCAGCAAAACCGGATTGGGGGTCTCTGGAAACACCATATATTTT.

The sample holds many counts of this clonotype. In DNA, the CDR3 is TGTGCCAGCAGCACCGAACTCACTCAGCCCCAGCATTTT. Protein: CASSTELTQPQHF. V and J are TRBV7-2 and TRBJ1-5; D remains unclear. CDR3 size: 13 residues. Trimming shortened V by 5 bases and J by 6 bases, and 11 bases separated the two germline ends. Germline V CDR1 and CDR2: SGHTA, FQGNSA.

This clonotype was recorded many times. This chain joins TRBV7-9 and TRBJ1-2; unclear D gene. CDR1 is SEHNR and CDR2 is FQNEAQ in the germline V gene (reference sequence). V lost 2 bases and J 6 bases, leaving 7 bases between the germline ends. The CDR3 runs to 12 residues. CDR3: CASSLKWNGYTF. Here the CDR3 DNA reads TGTGCCAGCAGCTTAAAGTGGAATGGCTACACCTTC. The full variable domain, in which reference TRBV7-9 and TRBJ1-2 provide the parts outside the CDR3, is DTGVSQNPRHKITKRGQNVTFRCDPISEHNRLYWYRQTLGQGPEFLTYFQNEAQLEKSRLLSDRFSAERPKGSFSTLEIQRTEQGDSAMYLCASSLKWNGYTFGSGTRLTVV.

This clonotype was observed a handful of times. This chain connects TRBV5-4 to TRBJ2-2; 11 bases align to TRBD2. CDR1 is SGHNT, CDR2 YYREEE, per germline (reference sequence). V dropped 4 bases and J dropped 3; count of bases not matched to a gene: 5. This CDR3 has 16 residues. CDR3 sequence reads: CASSTVAGGDTGELFF. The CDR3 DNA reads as TGTGCCAGCAGCACCGTAGCGGGAGGGGACACCGGGGAGCTGTTTTTT.

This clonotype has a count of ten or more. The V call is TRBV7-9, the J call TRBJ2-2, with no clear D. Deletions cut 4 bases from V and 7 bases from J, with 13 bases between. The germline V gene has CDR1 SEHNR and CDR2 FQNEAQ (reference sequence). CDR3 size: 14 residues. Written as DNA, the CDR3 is TGTGCCAGCAGCTCGGACGCGGAGATCGGGGAGCTGTTTTTT. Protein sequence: CASSSDAEIGELFF.

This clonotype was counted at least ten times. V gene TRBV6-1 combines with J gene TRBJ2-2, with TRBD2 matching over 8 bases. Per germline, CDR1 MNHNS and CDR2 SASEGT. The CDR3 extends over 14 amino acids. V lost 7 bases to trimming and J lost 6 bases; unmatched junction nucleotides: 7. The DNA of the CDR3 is TGTGCCAGCAATAGCCTAGCGGGTGCCGGGGAGCTGTTTTTT. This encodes CASNSLAGAGELFF.

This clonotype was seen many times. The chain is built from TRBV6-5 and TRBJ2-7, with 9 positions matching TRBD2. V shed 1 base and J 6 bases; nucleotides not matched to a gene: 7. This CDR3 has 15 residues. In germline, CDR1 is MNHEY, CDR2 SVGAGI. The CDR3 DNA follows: TGTGCCAGCAGTTACTTAGGCGGGAGGGCCACCGAGCAGTACTTC. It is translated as CASSYLGGRATEQYF.

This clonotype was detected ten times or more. DNA of the CDR3: TGTGCCAGCAGCGCCGATGGTCAGCCCCAGCATTTT. Protein: CASSADGQPQHF. The chain employs TRBV7-2 and TRBJ1-5, with D unresolved. Trimming pared 5 bases from V and 6 bases from J, leaving 8 bases between. The CDR3 sequence is 12 residues long. CDR1 and CDR2 from the germline V gene are SGHTA and FQGNSA. Full variable domain (rest looked up from reference TRBV7-2 and TRBJ1-5): GAGVSQSPSNKVTEKGKDVELRCDPISGHTALYWYRQSLGQGLEFLIYFQGNSAPDKSGLPSDRFSAERTGGSVSTLTIQRTQQEDSAVYLCASSADGQPQHFGDGTRLSIL.

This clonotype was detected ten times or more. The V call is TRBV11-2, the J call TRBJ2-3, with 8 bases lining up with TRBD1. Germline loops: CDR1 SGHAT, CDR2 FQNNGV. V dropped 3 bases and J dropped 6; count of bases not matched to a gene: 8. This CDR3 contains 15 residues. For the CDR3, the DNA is TGTGCCAGCAGCTTCGGGACAGGAGACTTTGATACGCAGTATTTT. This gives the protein CASSFGTGDFDTQYF.

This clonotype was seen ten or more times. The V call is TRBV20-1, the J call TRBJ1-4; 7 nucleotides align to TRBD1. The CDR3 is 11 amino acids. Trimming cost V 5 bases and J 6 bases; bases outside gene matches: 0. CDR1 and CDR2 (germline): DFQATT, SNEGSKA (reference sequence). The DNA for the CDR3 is TGCAGTGCTGGACAGGATGAAAAACTGTTTTTT. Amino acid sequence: CSAGQDEKLFF.

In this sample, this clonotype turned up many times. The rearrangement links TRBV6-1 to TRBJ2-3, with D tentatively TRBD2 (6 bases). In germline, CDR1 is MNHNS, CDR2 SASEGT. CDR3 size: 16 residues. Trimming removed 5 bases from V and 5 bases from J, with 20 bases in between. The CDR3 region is CASSYSGLTAGDTQYF. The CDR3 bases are TGTGCCAGCAGTTATTCGGGACTCACAGCGGGAGATACGCAGTATTTT.

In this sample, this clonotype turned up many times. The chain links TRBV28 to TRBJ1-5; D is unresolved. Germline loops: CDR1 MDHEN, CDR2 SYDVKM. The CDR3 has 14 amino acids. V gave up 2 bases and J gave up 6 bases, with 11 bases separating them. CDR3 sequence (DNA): TGTGCCAGCAGTTTAGTAGGGCTTGGTCAGCCCCAGCATTTT. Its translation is CASSLVGLGQPQHF.

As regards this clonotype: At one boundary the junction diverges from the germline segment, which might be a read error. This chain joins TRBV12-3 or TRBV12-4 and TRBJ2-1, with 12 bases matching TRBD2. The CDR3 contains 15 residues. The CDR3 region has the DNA TGTGCCAGCAGTGAACTAGCGGGGGGAGGGGGTGAGCGGTTCTTC. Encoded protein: CASSELAGGGGERFF.

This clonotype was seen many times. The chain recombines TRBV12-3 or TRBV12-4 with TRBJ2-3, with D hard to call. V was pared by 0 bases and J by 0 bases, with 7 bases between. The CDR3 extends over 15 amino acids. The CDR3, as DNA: TGTGCCAGCAGTTTAGCAGGGATCAGCACAGATACGCAGTATTTT. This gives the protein CASSLAGISTDTQYF.

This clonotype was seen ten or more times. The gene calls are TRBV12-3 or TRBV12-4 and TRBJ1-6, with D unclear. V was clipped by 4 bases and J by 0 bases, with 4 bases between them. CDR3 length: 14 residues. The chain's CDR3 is CASSSISYNSPLHF. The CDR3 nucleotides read TGTGCCAGCAGTTCCATCTCCTATAATTCACCCCTCCACTTT.